These 25 T cell receptor beta chains share one sample of origin, sequenced in a study of T cell responses to AZD1222 COVID-19 vaccine. Assay: immunoSEQ multiplex PCR; the TCRdb copy retains only in-frame clones and omits some. The data show 95,000 to 150,000 clones, approximately 92% seen once. The sample in question was peripheral blood, obtained 28 days after the second AZD1222 dose. These receptors all stem from an adult who received the AZD1222 COVID-19 vaccine.

This chain uses TRBV28 with TRBJ1-6; a weak D match, TRBD1 (5 bases). Germline V lookup: CDR1 MDHEN, CDR2 SYDVKM. Deletions cut 8 bases from V and 7 bases from J, with 18 bases between. This CDR3 comprises 15 residues. The CDR3 here is CASQMPGSGNSPLHF. CDR3 coding DNA: TGTGCCAGCCAAATGCCAGGGTCTGGGAATTCACCCCTCCACTTT.

This chain links TRBV12-5 with TRBJ1-2, with D maybe TRBD1 (5 bases). The CDR3 covers 13 residues. Germline loops: CDR1 LGHNT, CDR2 FRNRAP. V lost 6 bases and J lost 2, with 10 bases in between. This CDR3 reads CASGPDSNYGYTF. CDR3 DNA sequence: TGTGCTAGTGGCCCTGACAGCAACTATGGCTACACCTTC.

This chain's CDR3 is CASSQLGSSYEQYF. The CDR3, as DNA: TGTGCCAGTAGTCAGTTAGGCTCATCCTACGAGCAGTACTTC. V and J are TRBV19 and TRBJ2-7; D is unresolved. This CDR3 spans 14 amino acids. The V gene lost 5 bases and the J gene lost 1 base, with 12 bases spanning the gap. Looked up from germline, CDR1 is LNHDA and CDR2 is SQIVND (reference sequence). Using reference TRBV19 and TRBJ2-7 for the parts outside the CDR3, the full variable domain is DGGITQSPKYLFRKEGQNVTLSCEQNLNHDAMYWYRQDPGQGLRLIYYSQIVNDFQKGDIAEGYSVSREKKESFPLTVTSAQKNPTAFYLCASSQLGSSYEQYFGPGTRLTVT.

CDR3 DNA: TGTGCCAGCAGCCAATCCGGGTATAGCAATCAGCCCCAGCATTTT. Translated, it gives CASSQSGYSNQPQHF. The gene calls are TRBV16 and TRBJ1-5, with D hard to call. Trimming removed 0 bases at V and 0 bases at J, with 6 bases between. From germline, CDR1 is KGHSY and CDR2 FQNENV. This CDR3 is built from 15 residues. The variable domain in full, with the rest retrieved from reference TRBV16 and TRBJ1-5, is GEEVAQTPKHLVRGEGQKAKLYCAPIKGHSYVFWYQQVLKNEFKFLISFQNENVFDETGMPKERFSAKCLPNSPCSLEIQATKLEDSAVYFCASSQSGYSNQPQHFGDGTRLSIL.

This clone has only one observation. The V gene is TRBV14, the J gene TRBJ2-2; the D is unclear. V was cut by 4 bases and J by 6 bases, with 18 bases left in between. Germline V gene data show CDR1 as SGHDN and CDR2 as FVKESK. The CDR3 is made up of 16 amino acids. CDR3 coding DNA: TGTGCCAGCAGCCCCCGTCTGAACGCCGGCGCCGGGGAGCTGTTTTTT. Its translation: CASSPRLNAGAGELFF.

As DNA, the CDR3 is TGTGCCAGCAGTTTACGCTCGACAGGGAGTAACACTGAAGCTTTCTTT. Amino acid sequence: CASSLRSTGSNTEAFF. V usage is TRBV28 and J usage is TRBJ1-1, with 7 positions matching TRBD1. CDR3 length: 16 amino acids. With 2 bases clipped from V and 2 bases from J, the junction kept 8 bases outside the gene matches. CDR1 is MDHEN, CDR2 SYDVKM, per germline.

This clone has a handful of counts. V usage is TRBV19 and J usage is TRBJ2-1; the D is unclear. The CDR3 sequence is 15 residues long. Germline V gene lookup returns CDR1 LNHDA and CDR2 SQIVND (reference sequence). V gave up 1 base and J gave up 4 bases, with 11 bases separating them. The CDR3 reads CASSIVFSEYNEQFF. The CDR3 nucleotides read TGTGCCAGTAGTATAGTATTCTCAGAGTACAATGAGCAGTTCTTC.

The chain couples TRBV12-5 to TRBJ2-1; 9 bases map to TRBD1. V lost 1 base to trimming and J lost 9 bases; unmatched junction nucleotides: 10. Looked up from germline, CDR1 is LGHNT and CDR2 is FRNRAP. The CDR3 length is 16 residues. CDR3 residues: CASGLAQGAQVVEQFF. The CDR3 DNA reads as TGTGCTAGTGGTTTGGCACAGGGGGCGCAGGTGGTTGAGCAGTTCTTC.

V gene TRBV5-4 combines with J gene TRBJ2-1; 10 bases map to TRBD2. Germline V gene lookup returns CDR1 SGHNT and CDR2 YYREEE (reference sequence). V gave up 4 bases and J gave up 5 bases; unmatched junction bases: 9. The CDR3 length is 16 residues. The CDR3 DNA is TGTGCCAGCAGCCCCTCGCGGCTAGCGGGGGACAATGAGCAGTTCTTC. This gives the protein CASSPSRLAGDNEQFF.

The chain employs TRBV6-5 and TRBJ1-5, with D unclear. Trimming stripped 4 bases from V and 6 bases from J, with 10 bases between. The CDR3 consists of 13 residues. CDR1 is MNHEY and CDR2 is SVGAGI in the germline V gene. Written as DNA, the CDR3 is TGTGCCAGCAGTTCGAGAGTCGCTCAGCCCCAGCATTTT. Encoded protein: CASSSRVAQPQHF.

The genes are TRBV28 and TRBJ1-3, with 9 bases that match TRBD1. The CDR3 consists of 15 residues. The ends lost 2 bases at V and 6 bases at J; junction bases unmatched: 5. Germline loops: CDR1 MDHEN, CDR2 SYDVKM. DNA for the CDR3: TGTGCCAGCAGTTTAGGTACAGGGGGCAAAAACACCATATATTTT. Encoded protein: CASSLGTGGKNTIYF.

The chain links TRBV28 to TRBJ1-3, with D perhaps matching TRBD1 (6 bases). Germline lookup yields CDR1 MDHEN and CDR2 SYDVKM. The ends were cut back, 7 bases at V and 0 bases at J, with 10 bases in the middle. The CDR3 spans 14 residues. The CDR3 reads CASTQGGSGNTIYF. The CDR3 DNA reads as TGTGCCAGCACCCAAGGGGGCTCTGGAAACACCATATATTTT.

The chain carries TRBV20-1 and TRBJ2-1; D is ambiguous. Germline CDR1 and CDR2: DFQATT and SNEGSKA (reference sequence). V lost 6 bases to trimming and J lost 9 bases, with 12 bases between them. CDR3 length: 11 residues. CDR3 bases: TGCAGTGCCGAGGCATTCAGTGAGCAGTTCTTC. Protein product: CSAEAFSEQFF.

The chain carries TRBV4-2 and TRBJ2-5; D remains ambiguous. This CDR3 comprises 14 residues. The V gene lost 4 bases and the J gene lost 5 bases, with 14 bases spanning the gap. Germline V gene lookup returns CDR1 LGHNA and CDR2 YNFKEQ. In nucleotides, the CDR3 is TGTGCCAGCAGCCTTCTCGGCCCCGGGGAGACCCAGTACTTC. Encoded protein: CASSLLGPGETQYF.

The chain is built from TRBV6-5 and TRBJ2-5; tentative D call: TRBD1 (5 bases). The CDR3 spans 15 residues. V dropped 6 bases and J dropped 4 bases, with 18 bases sitting between them. The germline CDR1 and CDR2 sequences are MNHEY and SVGAGI. CDR3 region: CASSLSQAWLETQYF. In DNA, the CDR3 is TGTGCCAGCAGCCTATCACAGGCTTGGTTAGAGACCCAGTACTTC.

CDR3 sequence reads: CASRAQDYGYTF. In nucleotides, the CDR3 is TGTGCCAGCAGGGCCCAGGACTATGGCTACACCTTC. This chain joins TRBV27 and TRBJ1-2; D remains unclear. The V and J ends lost 6 bases and 3 bases respectively, with 8 bases between them. Germline CDR1 and CDR2: MNHEY and SMNVEV (reference sequence). CDR3 size: 12 residues.

This clone was recorded once. The gene calls are TRBV13 and TRBJ1-2; TRBD1 agrees at 12 bases. The CDR3 is 16 residues long. Germline values: CDR1 PRHDT, CDR2 FYEKMQ (reference sequence). Trimming cost V 1 base and J 7 bases; bases outside gene matches: 7. This CDR3 reads CASSLEGTGGDGGYTF. DNA for the CDR3: TGTGCCAGCAGCTTAGAGGGGACAGGGGGCGACGGTGGCTACACCTTC.

The chain carries TRBV14 and TRBJ2-7; D ambiguous. The V gene's germline CDR1 is SGHDN and CDR2 FVKESK. Trimming removed 0 bases from V and 3 bases from J, with 6 bases in between. The CDR3 consists of 13 residues. The CDR3 region is CASSQDYDYEQYF. In DNA, the CDR3 is TGTGCCAGCAGCCAAGATTATGACTACGAGCAGTACTTC.

J is TRBJ1-1 and V is TRBV5-4, with D perhaps matching TRBD1 (6 bases). Per germline, CDR1 SGHNT and CDR2 YYREEE (reference sequence). This CDR3 region has 13 residues. V was pared by 2 bases and J by 4 bases, with 9 bases between. This CDR3 is CASSFLTGTEAFF. DNA of the CDR3: TGTGCCAGCAGCTTCTTGACAGGCACTGAAGCTTTCTTT.

The rearrangement links TRBV3-1 (or the pseudogene TRBV3-2) to TRBJ2-7, with 12 bases lining up with TRBD2. From germline, CDR1 is LGHDT and CDR2 YNNKEL (reference sequence). The CDR3 covers 20 residues. Trimming cost V 0 bases and J 1 base; bases outside gene matches: 13. DNA of the CDR3: TGTGCCAGCAGCCAAGAATGGGCTAGCGGGAGGGCCAGCGGGTCCTACGAGCAGTACTTC. It translates to CASSQEWASGRASGSYEQYF.

The chain is built from TRBV19 and TRBJ1-2; 9 nucleotides line up with TRBD1. This CDR3 is built from 15 residues. V lost 4 bases and J lost 8; bases outside the gene matches: 11. CDR1 LNHDA and CDR2 SQIVND come from the germline V gene (reference sequence). The CDR3 bases are TGTGCCAGTAGTAACCCTTACAGGGGGCGAGGAGGCTACACCTTC. Translation: CASSNPYRGRGGYTF.

V is TRBV11-2 and J is TRBJ2-7; 7 bases agree with TRBD1. Germline V gene data show CDR1 as SGHAT and CDR2 as FQNNGV. This CDR3 comprises 17 residues. Unmatched junction bases numbered 14, after V lost 3 bases and J lost 3 bases. The CDR3 loop reads CASSFRPGGSRNYEQYF. DNA for the CDR3: TGTGCCAGCAGCTTTCGCCCAGGGGGATCTAGGAACTACGAGCAGTACTTC.

This clone turned up a few times. V gene TRBV5-1 combines with J gene TRBJ2-7; D is possibly TRBD2 (5 bases). The CDR3 runs to 14 residues. V lost 7 bases and J 3 bases, leaving 17 bases between the germline ends. The germline gives CDR1 SGHRS, CDR2 YFSETQ. CDR3 DNA: TGCGCCAGCGGCGTTGGGAGTCTCCTCTACGAGCAGTACTTC. This codes for CASGVGSLLYEQYF.

The table lists this clone with a count of one. The chain uses TRBV5-1 and TRBJ2-2; TRBD1 agrees at 9 bases. V lost 5 bases, J lost 5 bases, and 1 base stayed unmatched. Per germline, CDR1 SGHRS and CDR2 YFSETQ. The length of the CDR3 is 13 residues. The DNA for the CDR3 is TGCGCCAGCAGTGGACAGGGGACCGGGGAGCTGTTTTTT. It specifies CASSGQGTGELFF.

About this clone: Germline and junction disagree at one end, which may indicate a read error. The chain uses TRBV7-7 and TRBJ2-2; 7 bases match TRBD2. Germline V CDR1 and CDR2: SSHAT, FNYEAQ (reference sequence). The CDR3 has 14 residues. CDR3 in DNA: TGTGCTAGCAGCTTAGCGCCGGGGGGCGGGGAGCTGTTTTTT. Protein product: CASSLAPGGGELFF.